This passage covers 17 T cell receptor beta chains from one sample sequenced in a study of human T cells and chemical hapten exposure. Total RNA extraction was carried out from unfractionated whole blood. The library tagged individual cDNA molecules with unique molecular identifiers. TCRdb ran MiXCR on the reads and lists one entry per CDR3 protein. The sample has about 120,000 distinct CDR3 sequences, over 7% seen once. The sequenced sample was whole blood. The receptors were sampled from a human donor in good health. Some clones in this sample may be carry-over from other donors' samples.

The gene calls are TRBV9 and TRBJ2-7; D is possibly TRBD1 or TRBD2 (6 bases each). Germline CDR1 and CDR2: SGDLS and YYNGEE. V gave up 4 bases and J gave up 4 bases, with 15 bases separating them. The CDR3 is 14 amino acids. CDR3 DNA sequence: TGTGCCAGCAGCCGGGGGACACTAGAATACGAGCAGTACTTC. This sequence encodes CASSRGTLEYEQYF.

This clonotype came up a few times. This chain joins TRBV28 and TRBJ2-1, with TRBD1 matching 12 bases. V lost 6 bases to trimming and J lost 7 bases; unmatched junction nucleotides: 10. Germline loops: CDR1 MDHEN, CDR2 SYDVKM. There are 16 residues in the CDR3. The CDR3 protein is CASRPTGTGGVNEQFF. Written as DNA, the CDR3 is TGTGCCAGCAGACCCACCGGGACAGGGGGCGTAAATGAGCAGTTCTTC.

This chain uses TRBV20-1 with TRBJ1-5; 7 bases agree with TRBD1. The germline CDR1 and CDR2 sequences are DFQATT and SNEGSKA (reference sequence). The CDR3 length is 12 residues. After removal of 5 bases from V and 7 bases from J, the junction contained 5 bases not matched to a gene. The CDR3 spells CSALTGSQPQHF. For the CDR3, the DNA is TGCAGTGCTTTGACAGGGAGCCAGCCCCAGCATTTT.

The V call is TRBV7-9, the J call TRBJ1-1, with 8 positions matching TRBD1. The CDR3 spans 16 residues. Germline V gives CDR1 SEHNR, CDR2 FQNEAQ (reference sequence). V lost 1 base and J lost 3; bases outside the gene matches: 7. CDR3 bases: TGTGCCAGCAGCTTAGGCAGGGGGCGAGGGCACACTGAAGCTTTCTTT. Its translation: CASSLGRGRGHTEAFF.

This clonotype has just a few counts. The chain combines TRBV11-2 with TRBJ2-5, with TRBD2 as a possible D gene (5 bases). Germline CDR1 SGHAT, CDR2 FQNNGV. This CDR3 contains 14 residues. The V end lost 8 bases, the J end lost 4 bases, and 17 bases lay between the germline ends. For the CDR3, the DNA is TGTGCCAGCTCAGCCCGGGAATGGGGAGAGACCCAGTACTTC. This codes for CASSAREWGETQYF.

The rearrangement joins TRBV3-1 to TRBJ2-2; 8 bases match TRBD1. This CDR3 has 18 residues. Germline CDR1 is LGHDT and CDR2 is YNNKEL (reference sequence). V was pared by 1 base and J by 5 bases, with 12 bases of the junction left unmatched. CDR3 in DNA: TGTGCCAGCAGCCAAGTCATCCCTAGACAGGGGTGGACCGGGGAGCTGTTTTTT. Translation: CASSQVIPRQGWTGELFF.

The sample holds many counts of this clonotype. The chain couples TRBV20-1 to TRBJ1-5, with 7 bases aligning to TRBD1. CDR3 length equals 16 residues. The germline V gene encodes CDR1 DFQATT and CDR2 SNEGSKA (reference sequence). V was clipped by 6 bases and J by 5 bases; unmatched bases: 16. The DNA for the CDR3 is TGCAGTGCCCGAACCCACAGGGGTAAGAACGATCAGCCCCAGCATTTT. The encoded protein is CSARTHRGKNDQPQHF.

The rearrangement uses TRBV5-1 and TRBJ1-1; D not certain. The V gene lost 2 bases and the J gene lost 6 bases, with 11 bases spanning the gap. This CDR3 contains 13 residues. The germline V gene has CDR1 SGHRS and CDR2 YFSETQ. The CDR3 region is CASSFDGWAEAFF. CDR3 bases: TGCGCCAGCAGCTTCGACGGATGGGCTGAAGCTTTCTTT. Filled out from reference TRBV5-1 and TRBJ1-1, the complete variable domain reads KAGVTQTPRYLIKTRGQQVTLSCSPISGHRSVSWYQQTPGQGLQFLFEYFSETQRNKGNFPGRFSGRQFSNSRSEMNVSTLELGDSALYLCASSFDGWAEAFFGQGTRLTVV.

The chain joins TRBV12-3 or TRBV12-4 to TRBJ2-5; 9 nucleotides match TRBD1. V gave up 5 bases and J gave up 4 bases; unmatched junction bases: 8. The CDR3 consists of 15 residues. For the CDR3, the DNA is TGTGCCAGCAGTGCCCACCGACAGGGGGTAGAGACCCAGTACTTC. This encodes CASSAHRQGVETQYF.

The table lists this clonotype with a few counts. The V and J genes are TRBV14 and TRBJ2-1, with D tentatively TRBD1 or TRBD2 (5 bases each). V lost 4 bases and J 7 bases, leaving 20 bases between the germline ends. Germline CDR1 SGHDN, CDR2 FVKESK. This CDR3 comprises 16 residues. CDR3 loop: CASSRPGTHPSNEQFF. The CDR3 DNA reads as TGTGCCAGCAGCCGGCCCGGGACGCATCCAAGTAATGAGCAGTTCTTC.

In its sample, this clonotype was seen many times. V gene TRBV6-5 combines with J gene TRBJ1-3; maybe TRBD1 (6 bases). V was trimmed by 0 bases and J by 3 bases, leaving 12 bases between them. The CDR3 consists of 16 residues. The germline V gene encodes CDR1 MNHEY and CDR2 SVGAGI. This chain's CDR3 is CASSYSAGESGNTIYF. The DNA of the CDR3 is TGTGCCAGCAGTTACTCGGCAGGGGAGAGTGGAAACACCATATATTTT.

The chain carries TRBV29-1 and TRBJ1-2; 9 bases are shared with TRBD1. The V segment lost 5 bases and the J segment 4 bases; nucleotides outside the gene matches: 14. Germline assignment: CDR1 SQVTM and CDR2 ANQGSEA. CDR3 size: 16 residues. Here the CDR3 DNA reads TGCAGCGTTCTTCTACCGGGACAGGGCAACCTCTATGGCTACACCTTC. Its translation is CSVLLPGQGNLYGYTF.

This clonotype was counted at least ten times. The genes are TRBV18 and TRBJ2-3, with TRBD1 identical over 10 bases. V was clipped by 3 bases and J by 6 bases; unmatched bases: 3. Per the germline V gene, CDR1 is KGHSH and CDR2 is LQKENI. The CDR3 contains 14 residues. The CDR3 DNA sequence: TGTGCCAGCTCACCTGGGACAGGGGCGGATACGCAGTATTTT. This gives the protein CASSPGTGADTQYF.

The V call is TRBV19, the J call TRBJ1-2, with a weak D call TRBD1 (5 bases). CDR1 and CDR2 (germline): LNHDA, SQIVND (reference sequence). The V and J ends lost 0 bases and 7 bases respectively, with 12 bases between them. The CDR3 totals 14 residues. CDR3 amino acids: CASSIERGRIGYTF. The CDR3 bases are TGTGCCAGTAGTATAGAAAGGGGCCGGATTGGCTACACCTTC.

This clonotype was picked up many times. The gene calls are TRBV7-2 and TRBJ1-2; 10 bases fit TRBD1. CDR3 size: 15 residues. J lost 7 bases, V lost 7 bases, and 12 bases had no gene match. CDR1 is SGHTA and CDR2 is FQGNSA in the germline V gene. The CDR3, as DNA: TGTGCCAGCACCCTAGAGACAGGGGGCAAGTTTGGCTACACCTTC. Amino acids: CASTLETGGKFGYTF.

This clonotype was seen at least ten times. The rearrangement uses TRBV18 and TRBJ2-3, with D uncertain. The CDR3 has 14 residues. The germline V gene encodes CDR1 KGHSH and CDR2 LQKENI. The V and J ends lost 3 bases and 5 bases respectively, with 12 bases between them. The DNA for the CDR3 is TGTGCCAGCTCACCCGTGGAGAAGGGAGATACGCAGTATTTT. Its translation: CASSPVEKGDTQYF.

This clonotype was counted at least ten times. This chain connects TRBV7-2 to TRBJ1-6; D is unresolved. The germline V gene encodes CDR1 SGHTA and CDR2 FQGNSA. V was clipped by 8 bases and J by 2 bases, with 7 bases between them. The CDR3 covers 13 residues. For the CDR3, the DNA is TGTGCCAGCCGTAGGCCCTATAATTCACCCCTCCACTTT. This translates into CASRRPYNSPLHF.